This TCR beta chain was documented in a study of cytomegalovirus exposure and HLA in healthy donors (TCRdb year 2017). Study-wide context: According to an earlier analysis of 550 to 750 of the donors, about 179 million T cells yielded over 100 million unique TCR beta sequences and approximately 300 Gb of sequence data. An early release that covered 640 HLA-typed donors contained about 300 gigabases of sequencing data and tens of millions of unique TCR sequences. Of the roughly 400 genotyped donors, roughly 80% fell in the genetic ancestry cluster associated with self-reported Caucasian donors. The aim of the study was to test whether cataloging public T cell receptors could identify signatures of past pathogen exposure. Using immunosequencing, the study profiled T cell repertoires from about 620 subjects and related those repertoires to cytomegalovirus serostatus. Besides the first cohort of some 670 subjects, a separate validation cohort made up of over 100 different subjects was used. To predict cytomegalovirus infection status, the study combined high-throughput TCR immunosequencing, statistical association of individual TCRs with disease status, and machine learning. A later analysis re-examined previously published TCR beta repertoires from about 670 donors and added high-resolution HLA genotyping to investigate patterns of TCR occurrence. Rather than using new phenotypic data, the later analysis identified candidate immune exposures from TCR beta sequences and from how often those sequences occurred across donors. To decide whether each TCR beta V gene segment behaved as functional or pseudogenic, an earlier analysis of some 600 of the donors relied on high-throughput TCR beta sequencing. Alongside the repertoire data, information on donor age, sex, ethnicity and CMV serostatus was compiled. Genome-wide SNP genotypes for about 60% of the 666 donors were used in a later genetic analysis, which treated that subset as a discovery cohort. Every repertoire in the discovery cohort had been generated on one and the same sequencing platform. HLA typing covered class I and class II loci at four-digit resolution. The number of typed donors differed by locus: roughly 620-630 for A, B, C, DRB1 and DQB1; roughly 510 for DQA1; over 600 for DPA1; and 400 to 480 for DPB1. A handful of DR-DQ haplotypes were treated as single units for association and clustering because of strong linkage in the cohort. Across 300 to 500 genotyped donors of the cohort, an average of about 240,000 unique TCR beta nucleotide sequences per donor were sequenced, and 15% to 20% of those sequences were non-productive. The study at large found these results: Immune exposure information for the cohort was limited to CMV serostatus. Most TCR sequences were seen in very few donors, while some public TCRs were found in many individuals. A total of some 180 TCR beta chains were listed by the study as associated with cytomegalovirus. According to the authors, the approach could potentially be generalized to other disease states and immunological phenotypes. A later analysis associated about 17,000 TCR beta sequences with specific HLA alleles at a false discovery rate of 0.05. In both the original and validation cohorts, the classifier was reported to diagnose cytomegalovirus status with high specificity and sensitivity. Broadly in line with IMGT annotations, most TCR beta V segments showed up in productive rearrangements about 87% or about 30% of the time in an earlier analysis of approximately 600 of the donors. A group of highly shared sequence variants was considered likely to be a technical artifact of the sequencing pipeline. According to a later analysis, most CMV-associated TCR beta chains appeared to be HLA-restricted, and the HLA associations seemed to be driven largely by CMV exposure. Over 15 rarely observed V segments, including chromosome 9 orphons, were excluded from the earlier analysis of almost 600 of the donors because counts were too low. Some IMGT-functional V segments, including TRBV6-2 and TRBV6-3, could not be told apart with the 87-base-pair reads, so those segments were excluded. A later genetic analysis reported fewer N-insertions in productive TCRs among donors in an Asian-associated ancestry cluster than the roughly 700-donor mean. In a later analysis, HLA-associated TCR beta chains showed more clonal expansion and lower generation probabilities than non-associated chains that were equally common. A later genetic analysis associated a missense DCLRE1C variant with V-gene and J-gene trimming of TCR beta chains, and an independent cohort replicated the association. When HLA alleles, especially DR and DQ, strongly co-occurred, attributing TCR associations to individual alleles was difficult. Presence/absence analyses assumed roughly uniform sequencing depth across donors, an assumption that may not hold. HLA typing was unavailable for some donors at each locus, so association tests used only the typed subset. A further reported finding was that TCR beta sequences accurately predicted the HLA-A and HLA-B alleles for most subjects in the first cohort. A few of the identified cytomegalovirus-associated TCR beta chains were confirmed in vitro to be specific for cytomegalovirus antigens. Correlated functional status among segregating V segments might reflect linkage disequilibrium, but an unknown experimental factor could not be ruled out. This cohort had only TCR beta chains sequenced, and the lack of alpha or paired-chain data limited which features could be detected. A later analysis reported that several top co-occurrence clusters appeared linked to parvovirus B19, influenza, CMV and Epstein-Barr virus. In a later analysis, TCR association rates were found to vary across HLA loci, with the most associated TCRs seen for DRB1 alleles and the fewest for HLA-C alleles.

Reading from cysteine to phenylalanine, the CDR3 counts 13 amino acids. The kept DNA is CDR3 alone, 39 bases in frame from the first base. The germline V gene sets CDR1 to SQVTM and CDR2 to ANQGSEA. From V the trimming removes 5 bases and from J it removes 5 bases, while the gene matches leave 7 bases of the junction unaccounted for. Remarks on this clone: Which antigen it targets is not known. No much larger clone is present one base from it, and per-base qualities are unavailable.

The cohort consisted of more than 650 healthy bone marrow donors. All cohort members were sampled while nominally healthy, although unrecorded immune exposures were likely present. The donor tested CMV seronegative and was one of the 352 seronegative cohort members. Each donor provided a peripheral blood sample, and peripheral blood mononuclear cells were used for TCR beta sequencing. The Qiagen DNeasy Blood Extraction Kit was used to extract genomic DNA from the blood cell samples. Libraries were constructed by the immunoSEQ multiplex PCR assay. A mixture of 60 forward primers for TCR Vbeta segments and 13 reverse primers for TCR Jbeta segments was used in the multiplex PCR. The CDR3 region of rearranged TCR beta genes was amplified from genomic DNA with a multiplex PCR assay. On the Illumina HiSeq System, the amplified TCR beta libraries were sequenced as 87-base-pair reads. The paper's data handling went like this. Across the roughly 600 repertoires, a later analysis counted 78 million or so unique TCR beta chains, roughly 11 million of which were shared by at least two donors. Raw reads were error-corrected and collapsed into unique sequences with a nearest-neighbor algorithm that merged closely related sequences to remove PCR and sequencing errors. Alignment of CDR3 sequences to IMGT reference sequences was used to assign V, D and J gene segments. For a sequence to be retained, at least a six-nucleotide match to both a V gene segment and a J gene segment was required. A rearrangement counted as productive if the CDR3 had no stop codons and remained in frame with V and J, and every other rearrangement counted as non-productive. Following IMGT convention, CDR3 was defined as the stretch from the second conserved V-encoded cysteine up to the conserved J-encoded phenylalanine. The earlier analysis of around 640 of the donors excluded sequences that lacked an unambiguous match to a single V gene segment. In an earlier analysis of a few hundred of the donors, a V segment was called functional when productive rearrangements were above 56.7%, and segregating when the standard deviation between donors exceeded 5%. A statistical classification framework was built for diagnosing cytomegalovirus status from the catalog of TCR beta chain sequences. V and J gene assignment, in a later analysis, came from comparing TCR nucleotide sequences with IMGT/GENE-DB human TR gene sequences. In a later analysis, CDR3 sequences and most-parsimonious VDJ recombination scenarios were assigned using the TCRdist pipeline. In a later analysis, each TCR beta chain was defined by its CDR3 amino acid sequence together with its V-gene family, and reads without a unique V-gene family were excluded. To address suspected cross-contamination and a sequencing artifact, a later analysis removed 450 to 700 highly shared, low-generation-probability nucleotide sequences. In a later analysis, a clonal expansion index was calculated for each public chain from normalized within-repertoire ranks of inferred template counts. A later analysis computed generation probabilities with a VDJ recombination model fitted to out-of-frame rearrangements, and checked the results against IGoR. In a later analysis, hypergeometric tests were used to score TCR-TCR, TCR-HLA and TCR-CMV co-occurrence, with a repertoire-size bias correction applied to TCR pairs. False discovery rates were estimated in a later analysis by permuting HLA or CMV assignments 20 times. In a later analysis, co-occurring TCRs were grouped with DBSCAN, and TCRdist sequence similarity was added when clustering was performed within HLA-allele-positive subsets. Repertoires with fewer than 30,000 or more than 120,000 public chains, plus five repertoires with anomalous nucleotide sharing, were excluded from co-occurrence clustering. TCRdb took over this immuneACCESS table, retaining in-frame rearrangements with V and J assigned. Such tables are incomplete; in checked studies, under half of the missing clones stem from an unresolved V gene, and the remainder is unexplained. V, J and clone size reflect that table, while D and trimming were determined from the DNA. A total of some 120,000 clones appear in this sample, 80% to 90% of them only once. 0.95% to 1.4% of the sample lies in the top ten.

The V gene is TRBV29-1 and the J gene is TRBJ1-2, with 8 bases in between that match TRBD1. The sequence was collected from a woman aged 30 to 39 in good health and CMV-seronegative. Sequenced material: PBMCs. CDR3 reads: CSVSSGGAYGYTF. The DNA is TGCAGCGTTTCATCAGGGGGCGCATATGGCTACACCTTC.